These 32 T cell receptor beta chains originate from one sample sequenced in a study of T cells in Graves' hyperthyroidism and ophthalmopathy. From RNA transcripts, TCR beta CDR3 regions were amplified. The study used the HTBI primer set for a first-round RT-PCR of the TCR CDR3. A single record per CDR3 protein comes from TCRdb applying MiXCR to the multiplex PCR reads. The data show 350,000 to 400,000 distinct CDR3 sequences, 15% to 20% seen once. The sequenced sample was blood. All receptors come from a woman aged 18 to 35 with Graves' hyperthyroidism.

This clonotype was seen ten or more times. V gene TRBV5-4 combines with J gene TRBJ1-1; 7 bases match TRBD1. The CDR3 covers 14 residues. CDR1 is SGHNT, CDR2 YYREEE, per germline (reference sequence). Losses at the gene ends were 9 bases for V and 0 bases for J; bases not matched to a gene: 8. DNA for the CDR3: TGTGCCATCAGGGGGTGGGGGATGAACACTGAAGCTTTCTTT. This encodes CAIRGWGMNTEAFF.

The sample holds many counts of this clonotype. The V gene is TRBV10-3, the J gene TRBJ2-7; a weak D match, TRBD1 (5 bases). Trimming stripped 6 bases from V and 3 bases from J, with 15 bases between. Germline V CDR1 and CDR2: ENHRY, SYGVKD. The CDR3 is 14 residues long. Here the CDR3 DNA reads TGTGCCATCAGCGACCGAGACAGACGCTACGAGCAGTACTTC. It specifies CAISDRDRRYEQYF.

This clonotype was observed many times. The chain uses TRBV6-5 and TRBJ1-3; no firm D call. Per the germline V gene, CDR1 is MNHEY and CDR2 is SVGAGI. The CDR3 covers 15 residues. The germline V and J ends were trimmed by 4 bases and 1 base, with 11 bases remaining between them. CDR3 loop: CASSFSTLSGNTIYF. The CDR3 DNA is TGTGCCAGCAGTTTCTCCACTTTGTCTGGAAACACCATATATTTT.

This clonotype occurred many times. The chain couples TRBV6-1 to TRBJ1-1, with D possibly being TRBD1 (5 bases). Germline CDR1 is MNHNS and CDR2 is SASEGT. Deletions cut 1 base from V and 4 bases from J, with 16 bases between. The CDR3 runs to 16 residues. This CDR3 reads CASSEGSGRVGTEAFF. The CDR3 DNA reads as TGTGCCAGCAGTGAAGGATCCGGCAGGGTCGGCACTGAAGCTTTCTTT.

Ten or more counts support this clonotype. The chain couples TRBV20-1 to TRBJ2-7; TRBD2 matches 7 bases. V was clipped by 0 bases and J by 4 bases; unmatched bases: 6. CDR1 is DFQATT, CDR2 SNEGSKA, per germline (reference sequence). The CDR3 is 14 amino acids. CDR3 protein: CSARDRLAVYEQYF. The CDR3 bases are TGCAGTGCTAGAGATCGCCTAGCGGTATACGAGCAGTACTTC.

This clonotype has a count of ten or more. This chain connects TRBV5-6 to TRBJ2-7, with D possibly TRBD2 on 5 matching bases. Germline V gene sequence: CDR1 SGHDT, CDR2 YYEEEE. The CDR3 spans 13 residues. Trimming left V 4 bases short and J 7 bases short, with 15 bases between. The CDR3 DNA follows: TGTGCCAGCAGCAACGGACCTACGGGGGAGCAGTACTTC. Amino acids: CASSNGPTGEQYF. The full variable domain, in which reference TRBV5-6 and TRBJ2-7 provide the parts outside the CDR3, is DAGVTQSPTHLIKTRGQQVTLRCSPKSGHDTVSWYQQALGQGPQFIFQYYEEEERQRGNFPDRFSGHQFPNYSSELNVNALLLGDSALYLCASSNGPTGEQYFGPGTRLTVT.

This clonotype was seen repeatedly, ten times or more. The rearrangement uses TRBV6-1 and TRBJ1-1; D gene ambiguous. The CDR3 runs 16 residues. Per germline, CDR1 MNHNS and CDR2 SASEGT. Trimming took 7 bases from V and 0 from J, leaving 18 bases between them. The CDR3 spells CASTRSGGRLNTEAFF. For the CDR3, the DNA is TGTGCCAGCACCCGCAGTGGCGGGCGGCTGAACACTGAAGCTTTCTTT.

This clonotype was seen ten or more times. This chain connects TRBV4-1 to TRBJ1-2; D call uncertain. The CDR3 totals 17 residues. The V end lost 3 bases, the J end lost 2 bases, and 19 bases lay between the germline ends. The germline V gene has CDR1 MGHRA and CDR2 YSYEKL. This CDR3 is CASSHLPSNPRNYGYTF. The CDR3 region has the DNA TGCGCCAGCAGCCACCTTCCTTCGAATCCACGGAACTATGGCTACACCTTC.

This clonotype turned up a few times. This rearrangement joins TRBV19 to TRBJ2-2; 7 nucleotides line up with TRBD1. Germline V gene lookup returns CDR1 LNHDA and CDR2 SQIVND (reference sequence). The CDR3 runs 15 residues. J gave up 0 bases and V 10 bases, and 8 bases lay outside the gene matches. CDR3 in amino acids: CATNEGTANTGELFF. The CDR3 DNA reads TGTGCCACCAACGAGGGGACAGCGAACACCGGGGAGCTGTTTTTT.

A remark on this clonotype: A much larger clone sits a single nucleotide away, making a read error possible. The chain links TRBV19 to TRBJ1-2; 9 positions match TRBD1. CDR1 and CDR2 (germline): LNHDA, SQIVND (reference sequence). This CDR3 is built from 14 residues. As DNA, the CDR3 is TGTGCCATTAGTCTGGACAGGGGTCCGAATGGCTACACCTTC. Translated: CAISLDRGPNGYTF.

The table lists this clonotype with many counts. The V gene is TRBV20-1, the J gene TRBJ2-5; D uncertain. This CDR3 region has 12 residues. V was pared by 6 bases and J by 5 bases, with 13 bases between. Per the germline V gene, CDR1 is DFQATT and CDR2 is SNEGSKA (reference sequence). This chain's CDR3 is CSADHGGETQYF. The CDR3, as DNA: TGCAGTGCCGACCACGGTGGGGAGACCCAGTACTTC.

In this sample, this clonotype turned up many times. This chain uses TRBV28 with TRBJ2-5; D perhaps matches TRBD1 (6 bases). Germline loops: CDR1 MDHEN, CDR2 SYDVKM. This CDR3 spans 21 amino acids. V was pared by 2 bases and J by 3 bases, with 31 bases between. CDR3 in DNA: TGTGCCAGCAGTTTAGGATCCCTGCAGGGGCGCATACTAGGGGAAAAAGAGACCCAGTACTTC. Translating gives CASSLGSLQGRILGEKETQYF.

This clonotype was detected many times. This chain connects TRBV12-3 or TRBV12-4 to TRBJ2-7; D gene unclear. The V gene lost 8 bases and the J gene lost 0 bases, with 5 bases spanning the gap. The CDR3 extends over 11 amino acids. The CDR3 DNA sequence: TGTGCCAGCCGCCGCTCCTACGAGCAGTACTTC. Protein: CASRRSYEQYF.

The sample holds many counts of this clonotype. The J gene is TRBJ2-3, the V gene TRBV6-2 or TRBV6-3, with no clear D. The germline V gene encodes CDR1 MNHEY and CDR2 SVGEGT. This CDR3 contains 13 residues. Trimming cost V 10 bases and J 5 bases, with 16 bases left between them. In nucleotides, the CDR3 is TGTGCCACCGACGGGCTCATCGGAGATACGCAGTATTTT. Amino acid sequence: CATDGLIGDTQYF.

The chain joins TRBV5-4 to TRBJ1-2; TRBD1 is a possible D gene (5 bases). This CDR3 has 14 amino acids. Trimming stripped 0 bases from V and 1 base from J, with 7 bases between. Germline lookup yields CDR1 SGHNT and CDR2 YYREEE (reference sequence). The CDR3 DNA reads TGTGCCAGCAGCTTGGACAGGATTAACTATGGCTACACCTTC. Translation: CASSLDRINYGYTF.

This clonotype was detected many times. In nucleotides, the CDR3 is TGTGCCAGCATCAACAGCTGGAACACTGAAGCTTTCTTT. This codes for CASINSWNTEAFF. The chain has TRBV28 and TRBJ1-1; D not certain. The CDR3 consists of 13 residues. Trimming removed 7 bases at V and 1 base at J, with 10 bases between. Germline loops: CDR1 MDHEN, CDR2 SYDVKM.

This chain uses TRBV6-2 or TRBV6-3 with TRBJ1-1; D might be TRBD1 (5 bases). This CDR3 spans 14 amino acids. Trimming cost V 4 bases and J 1 base, with 10 bases left between them. The V gene's germline CDR1 is MNHEY and CDR2 SVGEGT. The DNA for the CDR3 is TGTGCCAGCAGTTTTGCCAGGGAGAACACTGAAGCTTTCTTT. Its translation is CASSFARENTEAFF.

This rearrangement joins TRBV10-3 to TRBJ1-1; D unclear. Trimming took off 4 bases at V and 2 bases at J, with 8 bases between the two ends. CDR1 is ENHRY, CDR2 SYGVKD, per germline. This CDR3 is 13 amino acids long. Here the CDR3 reads CAISGHRNTEAFF. DNA of the CDR3: TGTGCCATCAGTGGGCACAGAAACACTGAAGCTTTCTTT.

Ten or more counts support this clonotype. V is TRBV5-1 and J is TRBJ2-7; the match to TRBD1 covers 7 bases. The V gene end was trimmed by 4 bases and the J gene end by 5 bases; junction bases not matched to a gene: 6. Germline CDR1 is SGHRS and CDR2 is YFSETQ. This CDR3 region has 13 residues. The CDR3 coding sequence is TGCGCCAGCAGCACAACAGGGGATCACGAGCAGTACTTC. This gives the protein CASSTTGDHEQYF.

The chain combines TRBV11-1 with TRBJ2-7; TRBD1 matches 8 bases. Germline V lookup: CDR1 SGHAT, CDR2 FQDESV (reference sequence). The CDR3 length is 15 residues. V gave up 6 bases and J gave up 4 bases; unmatched junction bases: 11. CDR3 sequence (DNA): TGTGCCAGCAGTATTCTCGGACAGGGTGGGTACGAGCAGTACTTC. It yields the protein CASSILGQGGYEQYF. Using reference TRBV11-1 and TRBJ2-7 for the parts outside the CDR3, the full variable domain is EAEVAQSPRYKITEKSQAVAFWCDPISGHATLYWYRQILGQGPELLVQFQDESVVDDSQLPKDRFSAERLKGVDSTLKIQPAELGDSAMYLCASSILGQGGYEQYFGPGTRLTVT.

This clonotype appeared many times. The rearrangement joins TRBV27 to TRBJ1-1; D might be TRBD1 (6 bases). Trimming removed 0 bases from V and 3 bases from J, with 20 bases in between. Per germline, CDR1 MNHEY and CDR2 SMNVEV (reference sequence). The CDR3 spans 18 residues. The CDR3 DNA sequence: TGTGCCAGCAGTTTATCCTTACCTTGGTTGGACAGCTACACTGAAGCTTTCTTT. Translation gives CASSLSLPWLDSYTEAFF.

This sequence joins TRBV4-1 and TRBJ2-7; the D gene is possibly TRBD2 (7 bases). Trimming stripped 3 bases from V and 7 bases from J, with 19 bases between. Looked up from germline, CDR1 is MGHRA and CDR2 is YSYEKL. This CDR3 has 15 amino acids. CDR3 loop: CASSQGWGGRREQYF. Here the CDR3 DNA reads TGCGCCAGCAGCCAGGGCTGGGGGGGCCGTCGTGAGCAGTACTTC.

This clonotype was seen many times. The rearrangement links TRBV10-3 to TRBJ1-2; possibly TRBD1 for D (5 bases). The germline V gene has CDR1 ENHRY and CDR2 SYGVKD. Trimming shortened V by 6 bases and J by 8 bases, and 19 bases separated the two germline ends. The CDR3 consists of 14 residues. CDR3 DNA: TGTGCCATCAGGCCAACGGGGCCCATGGGGGGCTACACCTTC. This gives the protein CAIRPTGPMGGYTF.

This clonotype came up a few times. The chain uses TRBV5-1 and TRBJ1-1; 8 bases map to TRBD1. CDR3 length equals 16 residues. Germline trimming cut 2 bases from V and 2 bases from J; bases unmatched to any gene: 8. CDR1 SGHRS and CDR2 YFSETQ come from the germline V gene. The CDR3 nucleotides read TGCGCCAGCAGCTTAGGGACAGGCTCAGGAAACACTGAAGCTTTCTTT. Translating gives CASSLGTGSGNTEAFF.

The sample holds many counts of this clonotype. The CDR3 bases are TGCAGCGTTAACATAAGGAACACTGAAGCTTTCTTT. Residues: CSVNIRNTEAFF. The rearrangement joins TRBV29-1 to TRBJ1-1, with D unresolved. The CDR3 consists of 12 residues. V dropped 5 bases and J dropped 1 base, with 8 bases sitting between them. CDR1 is SQVTM, CDR2 ANQGSEA, per germline.

This clonotype was observed at least ten times. This chain links TRBV12-3 or TRBV12-4 with TRBJ1-1, with 7 bases aligning to TRBD1. J gave up 2 bases and V 7 bases, and 10 bases lay outside the gene matches. The CDR3 has 15 residues. The CDR3 DNA reads TGTGCCAGCACCACGACAGGGCGAGCCAACACTGAAGCTTTCTTT. Translation gives CASTTTGRANTEAFF.

J is TRBJ1-5 and V is TRBV4-1; the match to TRBD1 covers 7 bases. This CDR3 comprises 14 residues. Germline V lookup: CDR1 MGHRA, CDR2 YSYEKL. V lost 5 bases to trimming and J lost 4 bases; unmatched junction nucleotides: 5. The DNA of the CDR3 is TGCGCCAGCAGCGAGGGACAGACAAATCAGCCCCAGCATTTT. Its protein product is CASSEGQTNQPQHF.

This clonotype was observed at least ten times. The chain recombines TRBV5-1 with TRBJ2-7; 12 bases align to TRBD2. This CDR3 has 18 residues. J was trimmed by 3 bases and V by 0 bases; bases with no gene match: 10. Per germline, CDR1 SGHRS and CDR2 YFSETQ. This CDR3 reads CASSLGITSGGPNYEQYF. CDR3 nucleotides: TGCGCCAGCAGCTTGGGGATAACTAGCGGGGGGCCGAACTACGAGCAGTACTTC.

This clonotype has at least ten counts. CDR3 amino acids: CASSSQAEETQYF. In DNA form, the CDR3 reads TGCGCCAGCAGCTCTCAGGCAGAAGAGACCCAGTACTTC. This rearrangement joins TRBV5-1 to TRBJ2-5; D not certain. Germline V lookup: CDR1 SGHRS, CDR2 YFSETQ. Deletions cut 3 bases from V and 3 bases from J, with 9 bases between. The CDR3 consists of 13 residues.

Comment on this clonotype: This may be a read error: a much more frequent sequence differs by one nucleotide. The chain combines TRBV6-1 with TRBJ2-2; D might be TRBD2 (5 bases). Germline V CDR1 and CDR2: MNHNS, SASEGT. The CDR3 loop spans 13 amino acids. DNA for the CDR3: TGTGCCAGCACCTCTTGGGCTACCGGGGAGCTGTTGTTT. Encoded protein: CASTSWATGELLF.

There are many counts of this clonotype. The chain joins TRBV6-1 to TRBJ1-5, with D unclear. Germline values: CDR1 MNHNS, CDR2 SASEGT. Deletions cut 1 base from V and 4 bases from J, with 14 bases between. CDR3 length equals 16 residues. The CDR3 DNA is TGTGCCAGCAGTGAAGAGTGGCAGAACCCTAATCAGCCCCAGCATTTT. Encoded protein: CASSEEWQNPNQPQHF.

V usage is TRBV11-1 and J usage is TRBJ1-2, with 7 bases identical to TRBD1. With 4 bases clipped from V and 6 bases from J, the junction kept 17 bases outside the gene matches. Germline assignment: CDR1 SGHAT and CDR2 FQDESV (reference sequence). The CDR3 extends over 17 amino acids. CDR3: CASSSRSTARGKDGYTF. CDR3 bases: TGTGCCAGCAGCTCACGTTCGACGGCCAGGGGGAAGGATGGCTACACCTTC.